The clone carrying this T cell receptor beta chain has only one observation. Clones were read by immunoSEQ multiplex PCR, and TCRdb kept only the in-frame ones, dropping some. The data show 80,000 to 95,000 clones, about 90% seen once. The record originates from a study of blood T cell repertoires in COVID-19. For the study at large: Some COVID-19 samples were acute and others convalescent; all came from the United States, Italy and Spain. From T cells, B-cell-depleted T cells, or PBMCs came the material, which was cDNA or gDNA.

The CDR3 consists of 13 residues. Trimming at V came to 5 bases and at J to 7 bases, leaving 5 bases not matched to a gene. Germline values: CDR1 SGHAT, CDR2 FQDESV (reference sequence). This sequence originates from a human donor in a cohort sampled during active COVID-19. The genes are TRBV11-1 and TRBJ2-5; 9 bases fit TRBD1. Sequenced sample: peripheral blood. The CDR3 reads CASSPGQGPTQYF. In DNA form, the CDR3 reads TGTGCCAGCAGCCCGGGACAGGGTCCGACCCAGTACTTC.